What follows are 12 T cell receptor beta chains derived from one specimen sequenced in a study of CD8 T cells in ankylosing spondylitis. TCRdb redid the calling of the 5' RACE reads with MiXCR, one entry per CDR3 protein. Here the sample spans approximately 250,000 distinct CDR3 sequences, roughly 32% being singletons. The sequenced sample was blood, either unsorted or a sorted T cell fraction (not recorded which). These receptors were collected from a male donor with ankylosing spondylitis or in good health (not recorded which).

This chain uses TRBV9 with TRBJ2-3; 8 bases are a match to TRBD2. Germline CDR1 SGDLS, CDR2 YYNGEE. The CDR3 totals 15 residues. The J segment lost 1 base and the V segment lost 2 bases, leaving 3 bases of the junction unmatched. CDR3 nucleotide sequence: TGTGCCAGCAGCGTGCGGGGGGTGGGCACAGATACGCAGTATTTT. It is translated as CASSVRGVGTDTQYF.

In this sample, this clonotype turned up a few times. This chain links TRBV12-3 or TRBV12-4 with TRBJ2-5, with 10 positions matching TRBD1. The CDR3 runs 15 residues. V gave up 3 bases and J gave up 9 bases; unmatched junction bases: 10. CDR3 in amino acids: CASSFGLAGTGAQYF. The CDR3 DNA follows: TGTGCCAGCAGTTTTGGATTAGCCGGGACAGGGGCCCAGTACTTC.

The rearrangement joins TRBV20-1 to TRBJ2-5, with 11 bases aligning to TRBD2. V shed 6 bases and J 2 bases; nucleotides not matched to a gene: 8. This CDR3 has 15 residues. The germline gives CDR1 DFQATT, CDR2 SNEGSKA (reference sequence). Here the CDR3 DNA reads TGCAGTGCCCGTAGCGGGGGGGCCCTACAAGAGACCCAGTACTTC. It is translated as CSARSGGALQETQYF.

This clonotype showed up just a few times. This chain links TRBV11-2 with TRBJ1-1; possibly TRBD1 for D (5 bases). Germline CDR1 and CDR2: SGHAT and FQNNGV. Trimming removed 5 bases from V and 0 bases from J, with 10 bases in between. This CDR3 has 14 residues. CDR3 in DNA: TGTGCCAGCAGCCGACCACAGGTGAACACTGAAGCTTTCTTT. It encodes CASSRPQVNTEAFF.

This clonotype was counted only a few times. The chain recombines TRBV12-3 or TRBV12-4 with TRBJ2-1, with TRBD1 identical over 10 bases. J lost 2 bases, V lost 5 bases, and 3 bases had no gene match. The CDR3 contains 15 residues. The CDR3 DNA reads as TGTGCCAGCAGTGTCGGGACAGGGGCCTACAATGAGCAGTTCTTC. Translated: CASSVGTGAYNEQFF.

This clonotype showed up just a few times. V gene TRBV7-2 combines with J gene TRBJ1-6; D ambiguous. The CDR3 consists of 15 residues. Germline lookup yields CDR1 SGHTA and CDR2 FQGNSA. The V gene lost 1 base and the J gene lost 1 base, with 5 bases spanning the gap. The CDR3 nucleotides are TGTGCCAGCAGCTTAGGGCGGTCCTATAATTCACCCCTCCACTTT. It codes for CASSLGRSYNSPLHF.

The chain is built from TRBV12-3 or TRBV12-4 and TRBJ2-7, with 8 bases that match TRBD2. The CDR3 is 14 residues long. Losses at the gene ends were 5 bases for V and 3 bases for J; bases not matched to a gene: 6. The CDR3 loop reads CASSPQRGGYEQYF. The DNA of the CDR3 is TGTGCCAGCAGTCCTCAACGGGGGGGCTACGAGCAGTACTTC.

This clonotype was found a few times. This chain links TRBV12-5 with TRBJ2-1; no clear D gene. Trimming removed 6 bases from V and 9 bases from J, with 15 bases in between. CDR3 length: 13 amino acids. Per the germline V gene, CDR1 is LGHNT and CDR2 is FRNRAP. The CDR3 sequence: CASGWIGTTEQFF. In DNA, the CDR3 is TGTGCTAGTGGCTGGATCGGCACCACTGAGCAGTTCTTC. The whole variable domain, remainder taken from reference TRBV12-5 and TRBJ2-1, is DARVTQTPRHKVTEMGQEVTMRCQPILGHNTVFWYRQTMMQGLELLAYFRNRAPLDDSGMPKDRFSAEMPDATLATLKIQPSEPRDSAVYFCASGWIGTTEQFFGPGTRLTVL.

This clonotype has more than one count but fewer than ten. This rearrangement joins TRBV5-1 to TRBJ2-2; perhaps TRBD2 as D (6 bases). V was shortened by 5 bases and J by 2 bases, with 16 bases between the two germline ends. CDR1 is SGHRS and CDR2 is YFSETQ in the germline V gene. CDR3 length equals 16 residues. The CDR3 region is CASSQASVLNTGELFF. The CDR3, as DNA: TGCGCCAGCAGTCAAGCTAGCGTCCTTAACACCGGGGAGCTGTTTTTT.

The chain joins TRBV25-1 to TRBJ2-5, with 8 bases aligning to TRBD1. CDR1 and CDR2 (germline): MGHDK, SYGVNS. There are 15 residues in the CDR3. V gave up 5 bases and J gave up 1 base; unmatched junction bases: 6. This CDR3 reads CASSPKTGGQETQYF. The CDR3 bases are TGTGCCAGCAGTCCTAAAACAGGGGGCCAAGAGACCCAGTACTTC.

This clonotype has just a few counts. The rearrangement links TRBV7-9 to TRBJ2-1, with D perhaps matching TRBD1 (6 bases). Trimming removed 5 bases from V and 3 bases from J, with 11 bases in between. The V gene's germline CDR1 is SEHNR and CDR2 FQNEAQ (reference sequence). The CDR3 length is 14 residues. The CDR3 sequence is CASSRQADYNEQFF. The CDR3 DNA is TGTGCCAGCAGCAGACAGGCGGACTACAATGAGCAGTTCTTC.

The CDR3 nucleotides are TGTGCCAGCAGTTTAGCGGACAAGGGCTACGAGCAGTACTTC. Protein product: CASSLADKGYEQYF. The genes are TRBV12-3 or TRBV12-4 and TRBJ2-7; TRBD1 is a possible D gene (5 bases). CDR3 length equals 14 residues. V lost 0 bases and J lost 3, with 9 bases in between.